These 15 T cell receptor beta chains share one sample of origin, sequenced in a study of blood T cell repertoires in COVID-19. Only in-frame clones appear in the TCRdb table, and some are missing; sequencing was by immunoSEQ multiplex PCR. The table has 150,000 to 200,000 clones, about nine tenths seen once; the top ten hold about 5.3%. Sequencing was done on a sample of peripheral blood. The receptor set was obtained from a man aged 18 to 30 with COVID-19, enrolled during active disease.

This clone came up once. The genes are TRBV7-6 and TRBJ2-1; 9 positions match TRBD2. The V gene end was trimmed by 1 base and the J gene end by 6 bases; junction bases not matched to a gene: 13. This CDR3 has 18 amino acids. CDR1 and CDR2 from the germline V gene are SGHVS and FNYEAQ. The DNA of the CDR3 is TGTGCCAGCAGCTTAGGTTATCCTAGCGGGACTCGAACCAATGAGCAGTTCTTC. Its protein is CASSLGYPSGTRTNEQFF. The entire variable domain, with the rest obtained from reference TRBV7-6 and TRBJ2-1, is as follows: GAGVSQSPRYKVTKRGQDVALRCDPISGHVSLYWYRQALGQGPEFLTYFNYEAQQDKSGLPNDRFSAERPEGSISTLTIQRTEQRDSAMYRCASSLGYPSGTRTNEQFFGPGTRLTVL.

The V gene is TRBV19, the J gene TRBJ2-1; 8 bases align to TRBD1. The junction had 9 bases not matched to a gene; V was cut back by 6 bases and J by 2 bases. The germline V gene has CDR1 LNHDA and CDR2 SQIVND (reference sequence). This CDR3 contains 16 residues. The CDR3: CASSRRQGTPYNEQFF. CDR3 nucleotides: TGTGCCAGTAGCCGAAGACAGGGGACACCCTACAATGAGCAGTTCTTC.

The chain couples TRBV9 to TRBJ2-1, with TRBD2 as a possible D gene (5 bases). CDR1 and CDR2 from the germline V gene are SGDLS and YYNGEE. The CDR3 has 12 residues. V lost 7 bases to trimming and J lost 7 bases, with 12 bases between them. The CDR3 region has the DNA TGTGCCAGCGAGGGCCCAGCGAATGAGCAGTTCTTC. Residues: CASEGPANEQFF.

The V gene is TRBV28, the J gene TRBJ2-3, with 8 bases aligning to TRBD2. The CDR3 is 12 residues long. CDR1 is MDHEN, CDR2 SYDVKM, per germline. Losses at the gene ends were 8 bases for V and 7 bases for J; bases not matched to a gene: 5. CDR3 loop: CASGTSGYTQYF. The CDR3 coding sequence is TGTGCCAGCGGGACTAGTGGGTATACGCAGTATTTT.

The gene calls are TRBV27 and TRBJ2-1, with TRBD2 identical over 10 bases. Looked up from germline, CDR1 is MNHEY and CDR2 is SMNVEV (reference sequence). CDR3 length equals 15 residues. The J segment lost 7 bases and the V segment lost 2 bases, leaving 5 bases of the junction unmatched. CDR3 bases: TGTGCCAGCAGTTTAAATAGCGGGAGGTATAATGAGCAGTTCTTC. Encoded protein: CASSLNSGRYNEQFF.

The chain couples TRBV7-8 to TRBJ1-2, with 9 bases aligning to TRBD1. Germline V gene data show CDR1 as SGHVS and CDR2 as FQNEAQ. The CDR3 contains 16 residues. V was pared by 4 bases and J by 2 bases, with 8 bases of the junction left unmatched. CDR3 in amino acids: CASSYTGGEFNYGYTF. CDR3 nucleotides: TGTGCCAGCAGCTATACAGGGGGCGAATTCAACTATGGCTACACCTTC.

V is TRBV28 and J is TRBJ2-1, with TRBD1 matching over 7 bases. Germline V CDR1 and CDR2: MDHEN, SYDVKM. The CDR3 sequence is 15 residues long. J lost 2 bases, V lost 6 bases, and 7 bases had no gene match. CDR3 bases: TGTGCCAGCAGCCCCACAGGGGTTACCTACAATGAGCAGTTCTTC. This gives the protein CASSPTGVTYNEQFF.

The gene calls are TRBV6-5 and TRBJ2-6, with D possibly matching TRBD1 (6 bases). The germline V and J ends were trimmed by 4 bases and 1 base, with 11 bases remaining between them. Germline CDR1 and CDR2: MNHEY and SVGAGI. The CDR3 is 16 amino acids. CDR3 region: CASSSHDRSGANVLTF. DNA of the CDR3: TGTGCCAGCAGTTCCCACGACAGGTCTGGGGCCAACGTCCTGACTTTC.

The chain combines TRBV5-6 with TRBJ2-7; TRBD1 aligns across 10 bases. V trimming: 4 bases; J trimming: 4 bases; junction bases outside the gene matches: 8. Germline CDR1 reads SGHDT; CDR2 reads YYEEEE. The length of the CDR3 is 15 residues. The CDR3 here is CASSRGRDRGYEQYF. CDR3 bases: TGTGCCAGCAGCCGCGGCCGGGACAGGGGATACGAGCAGTACTTC.

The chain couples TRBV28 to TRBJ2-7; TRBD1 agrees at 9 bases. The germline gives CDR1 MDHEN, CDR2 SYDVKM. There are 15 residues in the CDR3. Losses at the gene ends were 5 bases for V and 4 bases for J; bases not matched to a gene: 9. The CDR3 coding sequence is TGTGCCAGCAGTCCGCCGGGACAGGGCAAATACGAGCAGTACTTC. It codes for CASSPPGQGKYEQYF.

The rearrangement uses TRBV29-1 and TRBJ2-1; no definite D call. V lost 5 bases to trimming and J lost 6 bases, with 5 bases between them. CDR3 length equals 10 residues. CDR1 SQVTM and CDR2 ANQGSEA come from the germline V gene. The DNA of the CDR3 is TGCAGCGTTCACATCAATGAGCAGTTCTTC. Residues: CSVHINEQFF.

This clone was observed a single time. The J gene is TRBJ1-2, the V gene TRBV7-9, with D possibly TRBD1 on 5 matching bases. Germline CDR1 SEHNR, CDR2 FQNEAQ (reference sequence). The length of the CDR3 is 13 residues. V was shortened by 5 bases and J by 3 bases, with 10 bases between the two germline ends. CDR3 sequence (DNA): TGTGCCAGCAGCGGGCAGGGTGACTATGGCTACACCTTC. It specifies CASSGQGDYGYTF.

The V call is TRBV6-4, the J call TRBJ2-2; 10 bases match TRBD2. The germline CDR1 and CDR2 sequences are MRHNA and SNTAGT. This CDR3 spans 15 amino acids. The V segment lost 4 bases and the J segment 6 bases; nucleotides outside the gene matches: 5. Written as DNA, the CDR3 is TGTGCCAGCAGTGCTAGCGGGAGCCAGTCCGGGGAGCTGTTTTTT. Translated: CASSASGSQSGELFF.

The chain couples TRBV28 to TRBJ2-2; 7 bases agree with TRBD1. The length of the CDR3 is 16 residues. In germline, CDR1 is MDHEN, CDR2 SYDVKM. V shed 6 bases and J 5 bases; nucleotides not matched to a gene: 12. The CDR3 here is CASSSHRGRRTGELFF. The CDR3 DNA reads TGTGCCAGCAGCTCCCACAGGGGACGGCGAACCGGGGAGCTGTTTTTT.

The CDR3 loop is CASSGGAGETQYF. CDR3 sequence (DNA): TGTGCCAGTAGTGGAGGGGCTGGAGAGACCCAGTACTTC. This chain uses TRBV19 with TRBJ2-5, with D possibly matching TRBD2 (6 bases). V lost 5 bases and J lost 4, with 11 bases in between. CDR3 size: 13 residues. Germline values: CDR1 LNHDA, CDR2 SQIVND (reference sequence).